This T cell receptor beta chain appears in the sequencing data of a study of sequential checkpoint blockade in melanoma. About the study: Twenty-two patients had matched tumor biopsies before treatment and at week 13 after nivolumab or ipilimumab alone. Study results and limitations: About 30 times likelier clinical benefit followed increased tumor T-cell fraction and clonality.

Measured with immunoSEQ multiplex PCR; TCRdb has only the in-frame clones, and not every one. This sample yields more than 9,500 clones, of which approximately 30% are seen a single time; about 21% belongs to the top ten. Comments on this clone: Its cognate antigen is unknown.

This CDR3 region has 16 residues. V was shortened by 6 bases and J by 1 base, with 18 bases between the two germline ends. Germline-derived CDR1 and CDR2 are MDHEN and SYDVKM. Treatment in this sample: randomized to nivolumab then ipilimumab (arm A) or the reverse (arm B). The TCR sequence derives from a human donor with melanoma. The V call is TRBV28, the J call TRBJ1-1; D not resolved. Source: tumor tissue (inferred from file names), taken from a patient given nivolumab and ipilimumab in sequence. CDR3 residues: CASSWTWAKPNTEAFF. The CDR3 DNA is TGTGCCAGCAGCTGGACCTGGGCGAAACCGAACACTGAAGCTTTCTTT.